This is a list of T cell receptor beta chains from one sample in a study of cytomegalovirus exposure and HLA in healthy donors. Produced via immunoSEQ multiplex PCR; TCRdb's table is partial and in-frame only. The data show about 190,000 clones, approximately 84% seen once. Sample: PBMCs. The receptors were sampled from a woman aged 25 to 39 in good health and CMV-seropositive. Both conserved end residues are part of each CDR3. The D gene is left open where the match is weak. A clone size is listed for some rows: how often the clone was seen (once, few, many), or a class if it is expanded.

clone_size	j_call	v_call	d_call	cdr3_nt	cdr3_aa
.	TRBJ1-5	TRBV7-8	TRBD1	TGTGCCAGCAGCTTAGCGCGTGAGGAGGACAGGGGGCGGCAGCCCCAGCATTTT	CASSLAREEDRGRQPQHF
.	TRBJ2-3	TRBV4-3	.	TGCGCCAGCAGCCAAGATCGTAATAGGGGAGATACGCAGTATTTT	CASSQDRNRGDTQYF
.	TRBJ2-6	TRBV19	.	TGTGCCAGTACCTCGGACATGTGGCCCTCTGGGGCCAACGTCCTGACTTTC	CASTSDMWPSGANVLTF
.	TRBJ2-4	TRBV5-1	.	TGCGCCAGCAGCTTCGGGGAAAACATTCAGTACTTC	CASSFGENIQYF
few	TRBJ2-6	TRBV9	.	TGTGCCAGCGGCCCCCCTTCAGGGTTCACTGGGGCCAACGTCCTGACTTTC	CASGPPSGFTGANVLTF
.	TRBJ1-3	TRBV10-3	.	TGTGCCATCAGTGATGTGCAGGCCTCTGGAAACACCATATATTTT	CAISDVQASGNTIYF
.	TRBJ2-4	TRBV6-5	TRBD2	TGTGCCAGCAGTTGGGCTAGCGGGGTTAAAAACATTCAGTACTTC	CASSWASGVKNIQYF
few	TRBJ2-2	TRBV29-1	TRBD1	TGCAGCGTTGAAACAACCCAGGGGGTCGGGGAGCTGTTTTTT	CSVETTQGVGELFF
.	TRBJ2-2	TRBV6-6	.	TGTGCCAGCAGTTACTCGAACGGGGTTGGGATCGGGGAGCTGTTTTTT	CASSYSNGVGIGELFF
.	TRBJ2-3	TRBV7-9	.	TGTGCCAGCAGCCCTCGAGCGAGCCGGGACACAGATACGCAGTATTTT	CASSPRASRDTDTQYF
.	TRBJ1-2	TRBV5-1	.	TGCGCCAGCAGCCTGGGACCAAGGAGTGTTTGGGGCTACACCTTC	CASSLGPRSVWGYTF
.	TRBJ1-2	TRBV28	.	TGTGCCAGCAGCCCTGGTGCCCAGGGTTTAAACGGCTACACCTTC	CASSPGAQGLNGYTF